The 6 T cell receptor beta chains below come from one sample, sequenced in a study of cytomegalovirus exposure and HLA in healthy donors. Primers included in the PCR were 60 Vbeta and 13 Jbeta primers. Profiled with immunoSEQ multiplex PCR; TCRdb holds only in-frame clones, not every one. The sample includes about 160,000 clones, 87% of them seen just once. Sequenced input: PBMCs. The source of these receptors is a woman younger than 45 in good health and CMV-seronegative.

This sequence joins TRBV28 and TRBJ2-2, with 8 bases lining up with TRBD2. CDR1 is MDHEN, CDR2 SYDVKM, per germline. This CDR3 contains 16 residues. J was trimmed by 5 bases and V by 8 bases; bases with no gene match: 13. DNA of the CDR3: TGTGCCAGCTTCGCTTCGAGCGGGAGCGGGACCGGGGAGCTGTTTTTT. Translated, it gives CASFASSGSGTGELFF.

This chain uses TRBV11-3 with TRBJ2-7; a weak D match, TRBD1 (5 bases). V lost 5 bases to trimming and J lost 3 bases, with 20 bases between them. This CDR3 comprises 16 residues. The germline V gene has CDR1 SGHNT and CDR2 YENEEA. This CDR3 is CASSPPEAGWDYEQYF. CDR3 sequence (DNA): TGTGCCAGCAGCCCCCCCGAGGCAGGGTGGGACTACGAGCAGTACTTC.

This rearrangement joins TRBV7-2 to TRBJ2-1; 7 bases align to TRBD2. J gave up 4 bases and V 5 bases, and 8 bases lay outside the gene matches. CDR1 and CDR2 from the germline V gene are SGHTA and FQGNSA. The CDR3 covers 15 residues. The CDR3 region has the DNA TGTGCCAGCAGCCCGGCCGGCGGGGGTTACAATGAGCAGTTCTTC. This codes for CASSPAGGGYNEQFF. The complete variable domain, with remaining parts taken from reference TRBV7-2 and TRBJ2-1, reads GAGVSQSPSNKVTEKGKDVELRCDPISGHTALYWYRQSLGQGLEFLIYFQGNSAPDKSGLPSDRFSAERTGGSVSTLTIQRTQQEDSAVYLCASSPAGGGYNEQFFGPGTRLTVL.

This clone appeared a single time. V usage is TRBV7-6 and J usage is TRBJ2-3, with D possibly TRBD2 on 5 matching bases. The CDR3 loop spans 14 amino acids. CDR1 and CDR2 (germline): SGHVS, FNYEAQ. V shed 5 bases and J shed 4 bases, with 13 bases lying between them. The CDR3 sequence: CASSRGPSPDTQYF. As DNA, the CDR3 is TGTGCCAGCAGCAGAGGGCCTTCCCCAGATACGCAGTATTTT. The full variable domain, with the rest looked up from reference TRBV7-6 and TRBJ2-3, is GAGVSQSPRYKVTKRGQDVALRCDPISGHVSLYWYRQALGQGPEFLTYFNYEAQQDKSGLPNDRFSAERPEGSISTLTIQRTEQRDSAMYRCASSRGPSPDTQYFGPGTRLTVL.

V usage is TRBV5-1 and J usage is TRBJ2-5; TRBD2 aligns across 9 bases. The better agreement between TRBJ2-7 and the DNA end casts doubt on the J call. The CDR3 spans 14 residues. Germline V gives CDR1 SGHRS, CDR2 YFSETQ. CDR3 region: CASSLSGRGGEQYF. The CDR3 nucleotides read TGCGCCAGCAGCCTTAGCGGGAGAGGGGGCGAGCAGTACTTC.

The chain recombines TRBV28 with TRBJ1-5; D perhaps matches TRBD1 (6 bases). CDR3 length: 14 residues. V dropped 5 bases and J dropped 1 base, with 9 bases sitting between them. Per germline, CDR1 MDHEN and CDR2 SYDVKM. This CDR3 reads CASSETGSNQPQHF. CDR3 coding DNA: TGTGCCAGCAGTGAAACAGGGAGCAATCAGCCCCAGCATTTT.